The 23 T cell receptor beta chains below all came from one sample that was sequenced in a study of beta chain features in type 1 diabetes. Every bit of the isolated RNA underwent reverse transcription, so sequencing read expressed TCRB transcripts. Measured with immunoSEQ multiplex PCR; TCRdb has only the in-frame clones, and not every one. The sample consists of approximately 250,000 clones, around 14% of them appearing once. The sequenced material came from naive CD4+ T cells from blood. These receptors were collected from a woman between 40 and 55 years old in good health.

This clone has only a few counts. The chain employs TRBV19 and TRBJ2-5; D not certain. Germline assignment: CDR1 LNHDA and CDR2 SQIVND (reference sequence). CDR3 length: 16 amino acids. V was shortened by 0 bases and J by 1 base, with 12 bases between the two germline ends. CDR3 nucleotides: TGTGCCAGTAGTATAGATCTGACTGTCATCCAAGAGACCCAGTACTTC. Its translation is CASSIDLTVIQETQYF. Combining the CDR3 with reference TRBV19 and TRBJ2-5 gives the whole variable domain DGGITQSPKYLFRKEGQNVTLSCEQNLNHDAMYWYRQDPGQGLRLIYYSQIVNDFQKGDIAEGYSVSREKKESFPLTVTSAQKNPTAFYLCASSIDLTVIQETQYFGPGTRLLVL.

This clone was seen a handful of times. The chain couples TRBV2 to TRBJ2-2; a weak D match, TRBD1 (5 bases). This CDR3 is 16 amino acids long. V lost 5 bases, J lost 4 bases, and 17 bases lay in between. CDR1 SNHLY and CDR2 FYNNEI come from the germline V gene. Here the CDR3 reads CASSTERQIPTGELFF. Here the CDR3 DNA reads TGTGCCAGCAGTACAGAGCGACAGATCCCCACCGGGGAGCTGTTTTTT.

V is TRBV10-1 and J is TRBJ1-1; unclear D gene. The V gene's germline CDR1 is WNHNN and CDR2 SYGVQD (reference sequence). Between the trimmed V and J ends, which lost 2 bases and 7 bases, there was a span of 5 bases. This CDR3 comprises 11 residues. The CDR3 here is CASSENGEAFF. CDR3 nucleotide sequence: TGCGCCAGCAGTGAGAACGGTGAAGCTTTCTTT.

V is TRBV14 and J is TRBJ1-1; possibly TRBD1 for D (5 bases). Trimming removed 4 bases from V and 0 bases from J, with 9 bases in between. This CDR3 has 14 amino acids. CDR1 is SGHDN, CDR2 FVKESK, per germline. CDR3 DNA: TGTGCCAGCAGCCGACAGCACATGAACACTGAAGCTTTCTTT. As protein: CASSRQHMNTEAFF.

This clone has a handful of counts. V usage is TRBV18 and J usage is TRBJ2-3, with 8 bases matching TRBD2. This CDR3 has 16 amino acids. V dropped 3 bases and J dropped 2; count of bases not matched to a gene: 7. The germline V gene encodes CDR1 KGHSH and CDR2 LQKENI. The CDR3 loop is CASSPLAGGLTDTQYF. The CDR3 region has the DNA TGTGCCAGCTCACCCCTGGCGGGGGGACTCACAGATACGCAGTATTTT.

This chain links TRBV9 with TRBJ2-3, with 13 nucleotides matching TRBD2. This CDR3 is 17 amino acids long. With 4 bases clipped from V and 6 bases from J, the junction kept 11 bases outside the gene matches. Germline values: CDR1 SGDLS, CDR2 YYNGEE. CDR3 region: CASSTRLAGGSLDTQYF. The CDR3, as DNA: TGTGCCAGCAGCACAAGACTAGCGGGGGGCTCCCTGGATACGCAGTATTTT.

This clone was seen only a few times. This chain links TRBV29-1 with TRBJ1-4, with a tentative D call TRBD1 (5 bases). The germline CDR1 and CDR2 sequences are SQVTM and ANQGSEA. Trimming took 7 bases from V and 5 from J, leaving 23 bases between them. CDR3 length: 16 amino acids. The CDR3 is CSAARGLPPSNEKLFF. In nucleotides, the CDR3 is TGCAGCGCTGCAAGGGGTTTGCCACCGTCAAATGAAAAACTGTTTTTT.

The V gene is TRBV6-5, the J gene TRBJ1-1, with 9 bases lining up with TRBD1. The germline V gene encodes CDR1 MNHEY and CDR2 SVGAGI. V dropped 7 bases and J dropped 12; count of bases not matched to a gene: 18. This CDR3 has 15 amino acids. This CDR3 reads CASTQKRTGGRVTFF. The CDR3 DNA sequence: TGTGCCAGCACCCAAAAACGAACAGGGGGCCGTGTGACTTTCTTT.

In this sample, this clone turned up many times. This chain uses TRBV25-1 with TRBJ1-5; D gene uncertain. Germline CDR1 reads MGHDK; CDR2 reads SYGVNS. The CDR3 spans 13 residues. Trimming pared 4 bases from V and 4 bases from J, leaving 8 bases between. The CDR3: CASSAGQNQPQHF. The CDR3 DNA follows: TGTGCCAGCAGTGCTGGGCAGAATCAGCCCCAGCATTTT.

This clone turned up a few times. The chain is built from TRBV4-1 and TRBJ2-7; TRBD1 aligns across 7 bases. The CDR3 covers 15 residues. In germline, CDR1 is MGHRA, CDR2 YSYEKL. J lost 7 bases, V lost 6 bases, and 15 bases had no gene match. CDR3 residues: CASSGTADIRWEQYF. The CDR3 DNA sequence: TGCGCCAGCAGTGGGACAGCCGACATACGCTGGGAGCAGTACTTC.

This chain uses TRBV28 with TRBJ1-2; TRBD1 agrees at 9 bases. Germline V gene sequence: CDR1 MDHEN, CDR2 SYDVKM. The CDR3 extends over 13 amino acids. V lost 6 bases, J lost 8 bases, and 7 bases stayed unmatched. The CDR3 coding sequence is TGTGCCAGCAGCCCCGGGACAGGGCGCGGCTACACCTTC. Translating gives CASSPGTGRGYTF.

This clone has just a few counts. V gene TRBV27 combines with J gene TRBJ2-6; 7 bases are shared with TRBD1. The CDR3 runs to 13 residues. V was clipped by 10 bases and J by 4 bases; unmatched bases: 4. Germline V gene lookup returns CDR1 MNHEY and CDR2 SMNVEV (reference sequence). CDR3 sequence: CATTGAGANVLTF. CDR3 DNA: TGTGCCACCACAGGGGCCGGGGCCAACGTCCTGACTTTC.

This chain joins TRBV5-1 and TRBJ1-6, with TRBD1 matching over 10 bases. V lost 3 bases and J lost 12; bases outside the gene matches: 3. The CDR3 has 13 residues. Germline lookup yields CDR1 SGHRS and CDR2 YFSETQ. CDR3 sequence (DNA): TGCGCCAGCAGCTATGGACAGGGGGAACCCCTCCACTTT. It specifies CASSYGQGEPLHF.

This clone was observed a handful of times. The V gene is TRBV18, the J gene TRBJ2-7, with TRBD1 matching 9 bases. CDR1 and CDR2 (germline): KGHSH, LQKENI. Trimming took 6 bases from V and 7 from J; bases not matched to a gene: 7. This CDR3 contains 13 residues. The CDR3 protein is CASSPRTGDEQYF. The CDR3 nucleotides read TGTGCCAGCTCCCCCAGGACAGGGGATGAGCAGTACTTC.

This clone appeared a few times. CDR3 bases: TGTGCCAGCAGCTTGAGCGGGGCCAGCACAGATACGCAGTATTTT. It yields the protein CASSLSGASTDTQYF. The rearrangement uses TRBV11-2 and TRBJ2-3; TRBD2 matches 7 bases. Trimming removed 3 bases from V and 0 bases from J; junction bases left unmatched: 3. The CDR3 contains 15 residues. Per the germline V gene, CDR1 is SGHAT and CDR2 is FQNNGV.

V gene TRBV7-9 combines with J gene TRBJ2-7, with D possibly TRBD2 on 5 matching bases. The CDR3 is made up of 13 amino acids. Trimming took off 4 bases at V and 7 bases at J, with 14 bases between the two ends. Germline-derived CDR1 and CDR2 are SEHNR and FQNEAQ (reference sequence). The CDR3 reads CASSSARRREQYF. The CDR3 bases are TGTGCCAGCAGCTCAGCTCGGAGGAGGGAGCAGTACTTC.

In its sample, this clone was seen once. The chain combines TRBV27 with TRBJ1-1, with D perhaps TRBD1 (5 bases). The CDR3 runs 14 residues. Trimming left V 7 bases short and J 2 bases short, with 14 bases between. The germline gives CDR1 MNHEY, CDR2 SMNVEV (reference sequence). CDR3 coding DNA: TGTGCCAGCACCCCTTCCAGGGTAAACACTGAAGCTTTCTTT. It specifies CASTPSRVNTEAFF.

The chain employs TRBV6-1 and TRBJ2-7, with 9 bases lining up with TRBD1. After removal of 4 bases from V and 6 bases from J, the junction contained 7 bases not matched to a gene. Germline loops: CDR1 MNHNS, CDR2 SASEGT. This CDR3 is built from 14 residues. CDR3 nucleotide sequence: TGTGCCAGCAGTGTTCGGGACAGGGTTAGCGAGCAGTACTTC. Its protein product is CASSVRDRVSEQYF.

This clone has just a few counts. V gene TRBV7-2 combines with J gene TRBJ2-7; TRBD1 matches at 7 bases. CDR3 length: 14 amino acids. Germline trimming cut 3 bases from V and 0 bases from J; bases unmatched to any gene: 2. Germline-derived CDR1 and CDR2 are SGHTA and FQGNSA. The CDR3 DNA is TGTGCCAGCAGCTTTGGGACAGTCTCCTACGAGCAGTACTTC. Protein sequence: CASSFGTVSYEQYF.

The chain is built from TRBV5-6 and TRBJ2-7; D possibly corresponds to TRBD1 (6 bases). The germline gives CDR1 SGHDT, CDR2 YYEEEE. This CDR3 comprises 15 residues. V was cut by 2 bases and J by 1 base, with 13 bases left in between. For the CDR3, the DNA is TGTGCCAGCAGCTTCGGACAGATCGTATCCTACGAGCAGTACTTC. It translates to CASSFGQIVSYEQYF.

Of note for this clone: This sample includes further DNA sequences coding for the same CDR3. The genes are TRBV18 and TRBJ1-2, with a weak D call TRBD1 (6 bases). This CDR3 is built from 13 residues. V lost 3 bases and J 6 bases, leaving 11 bases between the germline ends. Germline CDR1 reads KGHSH; CDR2 reads LQKENI. CDR3 amino acids: CASSPRGGDGYTF. Written as DNA, the CDR3 is TGTGCCAGCTCACCGAGAGGGGGAGATGGCTACACCTTC.

This clone has only a few counts. The chain employs TRBV7-9 and TRBJ2-3, with TRBD1 identical over 7 bases. The CDR3 is 16 amino acids. V shed 5 bases and J 2 bases; nucleotides not matched to a gene: 10. Germline V gene lookup returns CDR1 SEHNR and CDR2 FQNEAQ (reference sequence). The CDR3 DNA sequence: TGTGCCAGCAGCCACGGATGGACAGGAGCCACAGATACGCAGTATTTT. It yields the protein CASSHGWTGATDTQYF.

This clone was recorded a few times. The V gene is TRBV7-2, the J gene TRBJ2-1; tentative D call: TRBD2 (5 bases). Trimming shortened V by 0 bases and J by 15 bases, and 15 bases separated the two germline ends. The CDR3 sequence is 13 residues long. CDR1 and CDR2 from the germline V gene are SGHTA and FQGNSA. The DNA of the CDR3 is TGTGCCAGCAGCTTAGCCCAGACTACTCGGCCGTTCTTC. Protein product: CASSLAQTTRPFF.